The 29 T cell receptor beta chains presented below share a single source sample, sequenced in a study of cytomegalovirus exposure and HLA in healthy donors. It was with 60 Vbeta and 13 Jbeta primers that the PCR ran. Sequenced by immunoSEQ multiplex PCR; TCRdb stores in-frame clones only, minus some. The data contain roughly 160,000 clones, around three quarters of them singletons. The sample comprised PBMCs. The receptors stem from a man aged 40-49 years in good health and CMV-seronegative.

V usage is TRBV5-5 and J usage is TRBJ2-7; perhaps TRBD1 as D (5 bases). The V gene lost 0 bases and the J gene lost 1 base, with 23 bases spanning the gap. Germline V gives CDR1 SGHKS, CDR2 YYEKEE (reference sequence). The CDR3 spans 19 residues. CDR3 DNA sequence: TGTGCCAGCAGCTTGGGGACAAGGGGCCGTGCTTTGGGGTCCTACGAGCAGTACTTC. Protein product: CASSLGTRGRALGSYEQYF.

This chain uses TRBV14 with TRBJ2-7; 7 bases are shared with TRBD2. The CDR3 covers 17 residues. Germline V CDR1 and CDR2: SGHDN, FVKESK. Trimming removed 1 base from V and 0 bases from J; junction bases left unmatched: 9. The CDR3 reads CASSQVHLAEPSYEQYF. In nucleotides, the CDR3 is TGTGCCAGCAGCCAAGTTCACCTAGCGGAACCCTCCTACGAGCAGTACTTC.

The genes are TRBV14 and TRBJ1-2; no reliable D call. V lost 4 bases and J 1 base, leaving 7 bases between the germline ends. Germline loops: CDR1 SGHDN, CDR2 FVKESK. CDR3 length equals 13 residues. This chain's CDR3 is CASSRPGNYGYTF. The CDR3 nucleotides are TGTGCCAGCAGCCGTCCCGGTAACTATGGCTACACCTTC.

The chain joins TRBV4-1 to TRBJ2-1; 10 nucleotides align to TRBD2. Unmatched junction bases numbered 6, after V lost 4 bases and J lost 9 bases. Germline CDR1 MGHRA, CDR2 YSYEKL. The CDR3 has 14 amino acids. Here the CDR3 DNA reads TGCGCCAGCAGCCCCGGGCTAGCGGGAGTTGAGCAGTTCTTC. It codes for CASSPGLAGVEQFF.

This clone was recorded only once. The chain recombines TRBV2 with TRBJ1-1, with 7 bases that match TRBD1. V shed 6 bases, J shed 1 base, and the junction held 2 bases outside the gene matches. CDR1 and CDR2 (germline): SNHLY, FYNNEI. This CDR3 contains 13 residues. The CDR3 DNA is TGTGCCAGCAGGGGACAGCCGAACACTGAAGCTTTCTTT. The encoded protein is CASRGQPNTEAFF. Complete variable domain (other parts from reference TRBV2 and TRBJ1-1): EPEVTQTPSHQVTQMGQEVILRCVPISNHLYFYWYRQILGQKVEFLVSFYNNEISEKSEIFDDQFSVERPDGSNFTLKIRSTKLEDSAMYFCASRGQPNTEAFFGQGTRLTVV.

CDR3 sequence reads: CASSFISGKYNEQFF. In DNA, the CDR3 is TGTGCCAGCAGTTTCATTAGCGGGAAGTACAATGAGCAGTTCTTC. This chain joins TRBV27 and TRBJ2-1; 8 bases fit TRBD2. This CDR3 is 15 amino acids long. Germline values: CDR1 MNHEY, CDR2 SMNVEV (reference sequence). V shed 3 bases and J 4 bases; nucleotides not matched to a gene: 5.

V usage is TRBV28 and J usage is TRBJ2-5, with 7 bases matching TRBD1. CDR1 and CDR2 from the germline V gene are MDHEN and SYDVKM. This CDR3 region has 14 residues. V lost 6 bases and J lost 5; bases outside the gene matches: 9. In nucleotides, the CDR3 is TGTGCCAGCAGCGCCTTACAGGGGCGGGAGACCCAGTACTTC. Its translation: CASSALQGRETQYF.

V is TRBV6-1 and J is TRBJ1-3; a possible D gene is TRBD1 (5 bases). V was shortened by 0 bases and J by 2 bases, with 20 bases between the two germline ends. CDR1 and CDR2 (germline): MNHNS, SASEGT. CDR3 length equals 19 residues. The CDR3 loop is CASSEAFWGSGTTGNTIYF. The CDR3 nucleotides are TGTGCCAGCAGTGAAGCGTTCTGGGGCAGTGGGACTACTGGAAACACCATATATTTT.

The rearrangement links TRBV29-1 to TRBJ1-2, with 10 bases lining up with TRBD1. The CDR3 is made up of 12 amino acids. The junction had 6 bases not matched to a gene; V was cut back by 6 bases and J by 8 bases. The germline V gene has CDR1 SQVTM and CDR2 ANQGSEA. The CDR3 coding sequence is TGCAGCGTCTCGGACAGGGGGAAGGGCTACACCTTC. It specifies CSVSDRGKGYTF.

Worth noting for this clone: Other DNA sequences in this specimen translate into the identical CDR3. The rearrangement uses TRBV27 and TRBJ1-1; D unclear. Trimming removed 6 bases from V and 3 bases from J, with 11 bases in between. The germline V gene has CDR1 MNHEY and CDR2 SMNVEV (reference sequence). The CDR3 extends over 13 amino acids. DNA for the CDR3: TGTGCCAGCAGGGGAGGGCGGGACACTGAAGCTTTCTTT. This gives the protein CASRGGRDTEAFF.

The J gene is TRBJ2-1, the V gene TRBV7-9; weak D call: TRBD1 (5 bases). V gave up 3 bases and J gave up 5 bases, with 14 bases separating them. Looked up from germline, CDR1 is SEHNR and CDR2 is FQNEAQ (reference sequence). This CDR3 comprises 15 residues. The CDR3 loop is CASSLGQGLDNEQFF. In DNA form, the CDR3 reads TGTGCCAGCAGCTTGGGGCAGGGCCTCGACAATGAGCAGTTCTTC.

The chain joins TRBV27 to TRBJ2-7, with TRBD2 identical over 10 bases. Germline values: CDR1 MNHEY, CDR2 SMNVEV (reference sequence). With V trimmed by 6 bases and J by 2 bases, 7 bases remained unmatched. This CDR3 has 15 amino acids. The CDR3 sequence: CASRVAGGSTYEQYF. The CDR3 nucleotides read TGTGCCAGCAGGGTAGCGGGAGGTTCGACCTACGAGCAGTACTTC.

This clone was detected once. This chain links TRBV5-1 with TRBJ1-2, with 10 bases lining up with TRBD1. The germline gives CDR1 SGHRS, CDR2 YFSETQ. CDR3 length equals 15 residues. The V gene end was trimmed by 4 bases and the J gene end by 2 bases; junction bases not matched to a gene: 5. CDR3 amino acids: CASSGRQGANYGYTF. In nucleotides, the CDR3 is TGCGCCAGCAGCGGGAGACAGGGGGCCAACTATGGCTACACCTTC.

The chain combines TRBV29-1 with TRBJ2-1; possibly TRBD2 for D (5 bases). The CDR3 has 13 residues. Germline loops: CDR1 SQVTM, CDR2 ANQGSEA. Trimming cost V 4 bases and J 8 bases, with 15 bases left between them. CDR3 bases: TGCAGCGTTGCTAGACTAAATTTGTATGAGCAGTTCTTC. It encodes CSVARLNLYEQFF.

This chain uses TRBV5-1 with TRBJ1-5; possibly TRBD1 for D (5 bases). This CDR3 has 15 amino acids. Deletions cut 0 bases from V and 5 bases from J, with 12 bases between. Germline CDR1 is SGHRS and CDR2 is YFSETQ. CDR3 in amino acids: CASSLDGGTYQPQHF. The CDR3 bases are TGCGCCAGCAGCTTGGACGGGGGGACTTATCAGCCCCAGCATTTT. Full variable domain (outside the CDR3, taken from reference TRBV5-1 and TRBJ1-5): KAGVTQTPRYLIKTRGQQVTLSCSPISGHRSVSWYQQTPGQGLQFLFEYFSETQRNKGNFPGRFSGRQFSNSRSEMNVSTLELGDSALYLCASSLDGGTYQPQHFGDGTRLSIL.

The rearrangement joins TRBV10-3 to TRBJ2-2; 7 nucleotides line up with TRBD1. Germline V gene data show CDR1 as ENHRY and CDR2 as SYGVKD. The trim removed 11 bases at V and 2 bases at J, leaving 5 bases unmatched. The CDR3 contains 13 residues. CDR3 protein: CAQGDTNTGELFF. CDR3 nucleotides: TGTGCCCAGGGGGACACCAACACCGGGGAGCTGTTTTTT.

The J gene is TRBJ2-1, the V gene TRBV14; D is perhaps TRBD2 (6 bases). Germline CDR1 reads SGHDN; CDR2 reads FVKESK. The CDR3 runs 18 residues. V shed 2 bases and J shed 0 bases, with 17 bases lying between them. CDR3 DNA: TGTGCCAGCAGCCAATTCCAGCGGGCCTCCTCCTCCTACAATGAGCAGTTCTTC. The encoded protein is CASSQFQRASSSYNEQFF.

This clone was observed a handful of times. This chain joins TRBV19 and TRBJ1-2, with a weak D call TRBD1 (6 bases). The germline V gene has CDR1 LNHDA and CDR2 SQIVND (reference sequence). V lost 5 bases and J lost 7, with 14 bases in between. The CDR3 has 13 amino acids. CDR3 sequence (DNA): TGTGCCAGTAGTCCCTGGGACATAGGTGGCTACACCTTC. Residues: CASSPWDIGGYTF.

This chain joins TRBV30 and TRBJ2-2; D is perhaps TRBD1 (5 bases). V shed 2 bases and J shed 5 bases, with 9 bases lying between them. The germline V gene encodes CDR1 GTSNPN and CDR2 SVGIG (reference sequence). The CDR3 covers 13 residues. The CDR3 coding sequence is TGTGCCTGGAGTTTCAGGGATACCGGGGAGCTGTTTTTT. Encoded protein: CAWSFRDTGELFF.

The genes are TRBV6-1 and TRBJ2-1; 10 bases are shared with TRBD1. This CDR3 has 15 residues. V shed 2 bases, J shed 7 bases, and the junction held 5 bases outside the gene matches. The germline V gene has CDR1 MNHNS and CDR2 SASEGT. Here the CDR3 reads CASSEWDRGWNEQFF. The DNA for the CDR3 is TGTGCCAGCAGTGAATGGGACAGGGGTTGGAATGAGCAGTTCTTC.

This clone has only a few counts. This chain links TRBV2 with TRBJ1-5; D gene unclear. Germline loops: CDR1 SNHLY, CDR2 FYNNEI. V dropped 2 bases and J dropped 0 bases, with 8 bases sitting between them. The CDR3 sequence is 15 residues long. The CDR3 is CASSELRNSNQPQHF. The DNA for the CDR3 is TGTGCCAGCAGTGAATTGAGGAATAGCAATCAGCCCCAGCATTTT. Together with reference TRBV2 and TRBJ1-5, the CDR3 gives the full variable domain: EPEVTQTPSHQVTQMGQEVILRCVPISNHLYFYWYRQILGQKVEFLVSFYNNEISEKSEIFDDQFSVERPDGSNFTLKIRSTKLEDSAMYFCASSELRNSNQPQHFGDGTRLSIL.

Written as DNA, the CDR3 is TGTGCCAGCAGCTCCGGGTCCAACAGGGGGCGAGGCGAGCAGTTCTTC. Its protein product is CASSSGSNRGRGEQFF. The rearrangement joins TRBV7-9 to TRBJ2-1; 9 bases agree with TRBD1. Germline values: CDR1 SEHNR, CDR2 FQNEAQ (reference sequence). V shed 4 bases, J shed 10 bases, and the junction held 14 bases outside the gene matches. There are 16 residues in the CDR3.

The rearrangement links TRBV19 to TRBJ2-1; D call uncertain. The length of the CDR3 is 12 residues. V lost 6 bases and J 9 bases, leaving 12 bases between the germline ends. Looked up from germline, CDR1 is LNHDA and CDR2 is SQIVND (reference sequence). The CDR3 nucleotides are TGTGCCAGTAGCGCTCGGCGCGGTGAGCAGTTCTTC. It is translated as CASSARRGEQFF.

The chain links TRBV5-4 to TRBJ2-7, with D possibly being TRBD2 (5 bases). V lost 4 bases to trimming and J lost 3 bases, with 8 bases between them. The CDR3 is 12 amino acids. From germline, CDR1 is SGHNT and CDR2 YYREEE (reference sequence). The CDR3: CASSRRGYEQYF. The CDR3 DNA reads as TGTGCCAGCAGCCGCCGGGGCTACGAGCAGTACTTC.

This chain uses TRBV7-9 with TRBJ2-2; TRBD2 aligns across 7 bases. This CDR3 spans 12 amino acids. Looked up from germline, CDR1 is SEHNR and CDR2 is FQNEAQ (reference sequence). The V gene end was trimmed by 6 bases and the J gene end by 6 bases; junction bases not matched to a gene: 1. The CDR3 region is CASRREPGELFF. In DNA form, the CDR3 reads TGTGCCAGCAGGCGGGAGCCCGGGGAGCTGTTTTTT. Full variable domain (missing parts from reference TRBV7-9 and TRBJ2-2): DTGVSQNPRHKITKRGQNVTFRCDPISEHNRLYWYRQTLGQGPEFLTYFQNEAQLEKSRLLSDRFSAERPKGSFSTLEIQRTEQGDSAMYLCASRREPGELFFGEGSRLTVL.

The rearrangement uses TRBV4-1 and TRBJ2-1; 7 bases are shared with TRBD1. CDR1 is MGHRA and CDR2 is YSYEKL in the germline V gene. This CDR3 is 14 amino acids long. V lost 1 base to trimming and J lost 5 bases; unmatched junction nucleotides: 2. CDR3 sequence reads: CASSQGQGDNEQFF. In nucleotides, the CDR3 is TGCGCCAGCAGCCAAGGACAGGGCGACAATGAGCAGTTCTTC.

Only a few counts were recorded for this clone. CDR3 region: CASSPPSGQGHEQYF. CDR3 in DNA: TGTGCCAGCAGTCCCCCCTCGGGACAGGGCCACGAGCAGTACTTC. V is TRBV28 and J is TRBJ2-7; TRBD1 matches at 9 bases. CDR3 size: 15 residues. Germline CDR1 reads MDHEN; CDR2 reads SYDVKM. With 5 bases clipped from V and 5 bases from J, the junction kept 10 bases outside the gene matches.

J is TRBJ2-2 and V is TRBV6-5; 8 bases are a match to TRBD1. CDR3 length: 15 residues. Germline lookup yields CDR1 MNHEY and CDR2 SVGAGI. The V segment lost 8 bases and the J segment 4 bases; nucleotides outside the gene matches: 9. The CDR3 region has the DNA TGTGCCAGCCAACCCCAGGGGGCCGGCACCGGGGAGCTGTTTTTT. Residues: CASQPQGAGTGELFF.

The V gene is TRBV28, the J gene TRBJ1-1; D is perhaps TRBD1 (6 bases). Germline V gene data show CDR1 as MDHEN and CDR2 as SYDVKM. This CDR3 is built from 13 residues. The V end lost 8 bases, the J end lost 1 base, and 11 bases lay between the germline ends. The CDR3 nucleotides read TGTGCCAGCGCACAGGGACCGAACACTGAAGCTTTCTTT. It encodes CASAQGPNTEAFF. Complete variable domain (other parts from reference TRBV28 and TRBJ1-1): DVKVTQSSRYLVKRTGEKVFLECVQDMDHENMFWYRQDPGLGLRLIYFSYDVKMKEKGDIPEGYSVSREKKERFSLILESASTNQTSMYLCASAQGPNTEAFFGQGTRLTVV.